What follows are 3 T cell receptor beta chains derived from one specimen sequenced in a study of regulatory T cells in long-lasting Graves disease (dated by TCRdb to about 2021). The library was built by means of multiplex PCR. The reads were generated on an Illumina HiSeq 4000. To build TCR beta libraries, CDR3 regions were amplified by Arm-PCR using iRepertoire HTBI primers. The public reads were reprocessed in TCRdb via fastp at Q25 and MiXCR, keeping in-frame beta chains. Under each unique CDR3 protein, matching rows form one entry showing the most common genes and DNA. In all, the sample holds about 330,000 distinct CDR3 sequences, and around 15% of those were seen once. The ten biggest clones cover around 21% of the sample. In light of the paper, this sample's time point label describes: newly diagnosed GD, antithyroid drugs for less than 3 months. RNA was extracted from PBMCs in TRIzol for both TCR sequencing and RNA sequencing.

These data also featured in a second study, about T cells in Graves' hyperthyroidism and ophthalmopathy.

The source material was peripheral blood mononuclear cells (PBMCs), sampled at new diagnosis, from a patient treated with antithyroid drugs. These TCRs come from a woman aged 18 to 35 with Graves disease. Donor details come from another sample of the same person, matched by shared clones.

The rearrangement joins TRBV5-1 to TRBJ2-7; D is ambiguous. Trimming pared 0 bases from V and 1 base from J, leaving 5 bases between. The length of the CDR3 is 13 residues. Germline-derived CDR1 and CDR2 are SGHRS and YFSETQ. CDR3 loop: CASSLEISYEQYF. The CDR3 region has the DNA TGCGCCAGCAGCTTGGAGATTTCCTACGAGCAGTACTTC.

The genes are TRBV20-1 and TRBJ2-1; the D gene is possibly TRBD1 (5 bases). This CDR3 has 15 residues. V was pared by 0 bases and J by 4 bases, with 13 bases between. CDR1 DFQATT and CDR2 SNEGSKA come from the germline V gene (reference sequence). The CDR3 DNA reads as TGCAGTGCTAGAGATGTACAGGTCGATTACAATGAGCAGTTCTTC. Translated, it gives CSARDVQVDYNEQFF.

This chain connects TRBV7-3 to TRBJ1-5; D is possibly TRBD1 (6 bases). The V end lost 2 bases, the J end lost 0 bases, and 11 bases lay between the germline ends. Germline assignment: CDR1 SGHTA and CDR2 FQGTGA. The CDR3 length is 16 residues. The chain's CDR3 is CASSLVSGDSNQPQHF. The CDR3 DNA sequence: TGTGCCAGCAGCTTAGTGTCAGGGGATAGCAATCAGCCCCAGCATTTT.